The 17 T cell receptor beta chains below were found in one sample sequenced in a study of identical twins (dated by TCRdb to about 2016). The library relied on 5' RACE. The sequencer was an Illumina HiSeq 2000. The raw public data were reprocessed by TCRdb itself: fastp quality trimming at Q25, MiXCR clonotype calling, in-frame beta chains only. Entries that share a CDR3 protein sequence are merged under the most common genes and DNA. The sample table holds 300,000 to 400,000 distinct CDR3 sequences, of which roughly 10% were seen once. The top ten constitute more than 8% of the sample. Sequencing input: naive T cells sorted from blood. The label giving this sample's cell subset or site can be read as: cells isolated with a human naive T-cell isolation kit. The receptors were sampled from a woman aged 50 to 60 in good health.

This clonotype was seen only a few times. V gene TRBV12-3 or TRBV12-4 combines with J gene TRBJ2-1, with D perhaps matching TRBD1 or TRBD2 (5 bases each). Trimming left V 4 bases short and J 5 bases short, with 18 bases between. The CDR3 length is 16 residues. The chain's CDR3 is CASSSLDPGRNNEQFF. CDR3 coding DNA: TGTGCCAGCAGTTCTCTCGACCCGGGACGAAACAATGAGCAGTTCTTC.

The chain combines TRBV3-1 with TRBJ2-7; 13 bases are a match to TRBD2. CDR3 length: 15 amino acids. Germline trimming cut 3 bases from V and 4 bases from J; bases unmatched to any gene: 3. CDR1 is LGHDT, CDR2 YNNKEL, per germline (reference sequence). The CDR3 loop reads CASSQGTSGIYEQYF. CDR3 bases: TGTGCCAGCAGCCAGGGGACTAGCGGGATTTACGAGCAGTACTTC.

The CDR3 spells CASRSGTNTGELFF. The CDR3 region has the DNA TGTGCCAGCAGGTCCGGGACAAACACCGGGGAGCTGTTTTTT. The gene calls are TRBV5-5 and TRBJ2-2, with a weak D call TRBD1 (6 bases). Germline-derived CDR1 and CDR2 are SGHKS and YYEKEE (reference sequence). The V gene lost 5 bases and the J gene lost 2 bases, with 10 bases spanning the gap. The CDR3 is 14 residues long.

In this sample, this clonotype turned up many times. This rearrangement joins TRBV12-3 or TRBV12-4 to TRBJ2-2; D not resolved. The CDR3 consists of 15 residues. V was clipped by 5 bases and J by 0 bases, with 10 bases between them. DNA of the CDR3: TGTGCCAGCAGTGGAGTTTTTTCGAACACCGGGGAGCTGTTTTTT. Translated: CASSGVFSNTGELFF.

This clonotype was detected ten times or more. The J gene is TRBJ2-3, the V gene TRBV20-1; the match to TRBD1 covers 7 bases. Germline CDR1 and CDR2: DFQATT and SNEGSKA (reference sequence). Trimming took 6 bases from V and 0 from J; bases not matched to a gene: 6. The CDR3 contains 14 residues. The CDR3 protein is CSAPGTASTDTQYF. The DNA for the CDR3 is TGCAGTGCGCCCGGGACAGCTAGCACAGATACGCAGTATTTT.

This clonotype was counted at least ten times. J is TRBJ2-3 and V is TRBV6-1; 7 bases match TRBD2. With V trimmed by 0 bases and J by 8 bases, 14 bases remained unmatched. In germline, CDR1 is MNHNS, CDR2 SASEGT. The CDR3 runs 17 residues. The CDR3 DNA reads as TGTGCCAGCAGTGAAGCGCTTCGACTAGCCCAAGCGGCTACGCAGTATTTT. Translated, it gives CASSEALRLAQAATQYF.

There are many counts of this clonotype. The CDR3: CASSSTSGSSYNEQFF. Written as DNA, the CDR3 is TGTGCCAGCAGCTCCACTAGCGGGAGCTCCTACAATGAGCAGTTCTTC. The chain is built from TRBV7-9 and TRBJ2-1, with 11 positions matching TRBD2. The germline V gene has CDR1 SEHNR and CDR2 FQNEAQ (reference sequence). V lost 4 bases and J lost 0; bases outside the gene matches: 2. CDR3 length: 16 amino acids.

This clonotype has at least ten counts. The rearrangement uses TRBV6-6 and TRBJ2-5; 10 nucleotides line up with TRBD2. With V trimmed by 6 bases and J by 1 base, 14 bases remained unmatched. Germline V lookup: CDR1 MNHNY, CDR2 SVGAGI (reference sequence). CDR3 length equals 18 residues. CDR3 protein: CASRARGLADTFQETQYF. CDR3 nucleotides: TGTGCCAGCAGGGCCCGAGGACTAGCGGACACCTTCCAAGAGACCCAGTACTTC.

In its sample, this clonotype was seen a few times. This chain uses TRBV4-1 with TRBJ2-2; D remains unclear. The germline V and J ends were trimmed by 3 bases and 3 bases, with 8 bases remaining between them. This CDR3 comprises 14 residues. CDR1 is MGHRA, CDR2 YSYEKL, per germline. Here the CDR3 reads CASSHGRYTGELFF. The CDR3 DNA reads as TGCGCCAGCAGCCATGGACGGTACACCGGGGAGCTGTTTTTT.

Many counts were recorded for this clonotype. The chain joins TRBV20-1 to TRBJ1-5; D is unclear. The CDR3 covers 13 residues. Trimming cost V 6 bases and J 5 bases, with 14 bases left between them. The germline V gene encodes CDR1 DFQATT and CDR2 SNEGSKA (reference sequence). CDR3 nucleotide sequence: TGCAGTGCCCCCTCAGGAGAAGATCAGCCCCAGCATTTT. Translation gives CSAPSGEDQPQHF.

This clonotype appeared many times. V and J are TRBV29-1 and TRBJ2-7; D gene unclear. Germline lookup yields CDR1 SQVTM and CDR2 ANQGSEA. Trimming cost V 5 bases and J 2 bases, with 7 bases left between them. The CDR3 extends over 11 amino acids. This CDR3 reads CSVNGAYEQYF. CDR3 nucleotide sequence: TGCAGCGTTAACGGCGCCTACGAGCAGTACTTC.

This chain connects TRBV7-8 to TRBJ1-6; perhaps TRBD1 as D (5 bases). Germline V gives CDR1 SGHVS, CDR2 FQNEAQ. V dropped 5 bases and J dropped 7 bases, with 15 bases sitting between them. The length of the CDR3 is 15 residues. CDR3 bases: TGTGCCAGCAGCCAACCAACAGGTCGGAATTCACCCCTCCACTTT. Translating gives CASSQPTGRNSPLHF.

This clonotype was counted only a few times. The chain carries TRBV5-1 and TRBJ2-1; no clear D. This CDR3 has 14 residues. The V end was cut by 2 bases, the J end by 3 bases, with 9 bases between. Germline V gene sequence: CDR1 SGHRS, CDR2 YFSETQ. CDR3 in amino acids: CASSLQGYYNEQFF. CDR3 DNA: TGCGCCAGCAGCTTACAAGGATACTACAATGAGCAGTTCTTC.

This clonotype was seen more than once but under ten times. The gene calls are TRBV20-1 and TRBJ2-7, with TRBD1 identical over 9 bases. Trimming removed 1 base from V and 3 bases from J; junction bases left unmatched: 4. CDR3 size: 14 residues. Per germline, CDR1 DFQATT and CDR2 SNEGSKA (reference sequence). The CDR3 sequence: CSARAGQGNYEQYF. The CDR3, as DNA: TGCAGTGCTAGAGCCGGACAGGGGAACTACGAGCAGTACTTC.

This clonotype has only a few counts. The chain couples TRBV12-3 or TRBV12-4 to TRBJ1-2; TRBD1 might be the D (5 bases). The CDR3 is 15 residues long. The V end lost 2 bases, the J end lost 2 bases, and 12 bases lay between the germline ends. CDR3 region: CASSLTQTANYGYTF. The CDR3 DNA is TGTGCCAGCAGTTTAACCCAGACAGCGAACTATGGCTACACCTTC.

CDR3 DNA: TGTGCCACCAGCTCCCCAGCAGGGGGCTCGGTTGGTGCTTTCTTT. It encodes CATSSPAGGSVGAFF. The chain carries TRBV15 and TRBJ1-1; 8 nucleotides line up with TRBD1. The germline CDR1 and CDR2 sequences are LNHNV and YYDKDF (reference sequence). Germline trimming cut 5 bases from V and 11 bases from J; bases unmatched to any gene: 16. CDR3 length: 15 amino acids.

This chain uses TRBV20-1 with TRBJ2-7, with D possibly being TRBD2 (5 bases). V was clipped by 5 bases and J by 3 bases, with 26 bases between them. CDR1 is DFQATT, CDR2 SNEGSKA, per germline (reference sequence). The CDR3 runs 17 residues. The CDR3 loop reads CSAPADVHPSLGYEQYF. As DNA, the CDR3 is TGCAGTGCTCCAGCGGATGTCCATCCCTCCCTCGGCTACGAGCAGTACTTC.